The 25 T cell receptor beta chains below all came from one sample that was sequenced in a study of blood T cell repertoires in COVID-19. Sequencing used immunoSEQ multiplex PCR; TCRdb keeps in-frame clones, though not all of them. The sample lists around 200,000 clones, approximately 80% occurring once. Source material: peripheral blood. The receptor set was obtained from a middle-aged woman with COVID-19, enrolled during active disease.

The J gene is TRBJ2-2, the V gene TRBV6-5; 8 nucleotides line up with TRBD1. Germline V gene sequence: CDR1 MNHEY, CDR2 SVGAGI. The length of the CDR3 is 13 residues. The junction had 6 bases not matched to a gene; V was cut back by 11 bases and J by 4 bases. CDR3 amino acids: CASGQVATGELFF. The CDR3 nucleotides are TGTGCCTCGGGACAGGTGGCCACCGGGGAGCTGTTTTTT.

V and J are TRBV5-1 and TRBJ1-1; tentatively, D is TRBD1 (5 bases). This CDR3 comprises 14 residues. CDR1 and CDR2 from the germline V gene are SGHRS and YFSETQ. The V gene lost 0 bases and the J gene lost 4 bases, with 10 bases spanning the gap. CDR3 in DNA: TGCGCCAGCAGCTTGGAAGGGCAGGGCACTGAAGCTTTCTTT. The encoded protein is CASSLEGQGTEAFF.

This clone showed up just a few times. The chain couples TRBV3-1 (or the pseudogene TRBV3-2) to TRBJ2-5, with 12 positions matching TRBD2. CDR3 size: 15 residues. J lost 3 bases, V lost 4 bases, and 3 bases had no gene match. In germline, CDR1 is LGHDT, CDR2 YNNKEL (reference sequence). The CDR3 protein is CASSLRTSGEETQYF. The DNA for the CDR3 is TGTGCCAGCAGCCTCCGGACTAGCGGGGAAGAGACCCAGTACTTC.

The chain joins TRBV18 to TRBJ1-2, with TRBD1 matching over 11 bases. V gave up 0 bases and J gave up 6 bases; unmatched junction bases: 12. The germline gives CDR1 KGHSH, CDR2 LQKENI. The CDR3 totals 18 residues. This CDR3 is CASSPPNSGTGGRNGYTF. CDR3 nucleotides: TGTGCCAGCTCACCACCGAATAGCGGGACAGGGGGAAGGAATGGCTACACCTTC.

V gene TRBV20-1 combines with J gene TRBJ1-2; 12 nucleotides match TRBD1. Germline CDR1 reads DFQATT; CDR2 reads SNEGSKA (reference sequence). This CDR3 has 15 amino acids. Trimming removed 3 bases from V and 7 bases from J; junction bases left unmatched: 9. The CDR3 here is CSASRDRGRGGGYTF. The CDR3 DNA reads TGCAGTGCTAGTCGGGACAGGGGGCGCGGGGGTGGCTACACCTTC.

The chain recombines TRBV9 with TRBJ2-2, with a tentative D call TRBD2 (6 bases). With 4 bases removed from V and 4 bases from J, the gap between germline ends came to 26 bases. The germline V gene encodes CDR1 SGDLS and CDR2 YYNGEE. The CDR3 spans 19 residues. CDR3 DNA: TGTGCCAGCAGCCGCTCAGTAGTAGCGGAACTACGTGGCACCGGGGAGCTGTTTTTT. Its protein is CASSRSVVAELRGTGELFF. The full variable domain, with the rest looked up from reference TRBV9 and TRBJ2-2, is DSGVTQTPKHLITATGQRVTLRCSPRSGDLSVYWYQQSLDQGLQFLIQYYNGEERAKGNILERFSAQQFPDLHSELNLSSLELGDSALYFCASSRSVVAELRGTGELFFGEGSRLTVL.

The rearrangement joins TRBV3-1 (or the pseudogene TRBV3-2) to TRBJ1-1; 9 nucleotides line up with TRBD1. Germline values: CDR1 LGHDT, CDR2 YNNKEL (reference sequence). The CDR3 totals 15 residues. The trim removed 6 bases at V and 1 base at J, leaving 6 bases unmatched. Here the CDR3 reads CASSPQGAANTEAFF. The CDR3 coding sequence is TGTGCCAGCAGTCCACAGGGGGCGGCGAACACTGAAGCTTTCTTT.

The chain uses TRBV5-1 and TRBJ1-2; TRBD1 aligns across 9 bases. The germline gives CDR1 SGHRS, CDR2 YFSETQ. Trimming removed 4 bases from V and 6 bases from J; junction bases left unmatched: 7. The CDR3 consists of 14 residues. The CDR3 bases are TGCGCCAGCAGCCCGAAACAGGGGGCCAATGGCTACACCTTC. Its protein product is CASSPKQGANGYTF.

This CDR3 is CASSSLQGRAGELFF. CDR3 coding DNA: TGTGCCAGCAGTTCCTTACAGGGTCGGGCCGGGGAGCTGTTTTTT. V gene TRBV6-5 combines with J gene TRBJ2-2, with D possibly matching TRBD1 (6 bases). This CDR3 spans 15 amino acids. The germline CDR1 and CDR2 sequences are MNHEY and SVGAGI. V gave up 4 bases and J gave up 6 bases, with 15 bases separating them.

The chain has TRBV11-1 and TRBJ1-6; D possibly corresponds to TRBD1 (6 bases). Germline lookup yields CDR1 SGHAT and CDR2 FQDESV (reference sequence). V shed 5 bases and J shed 6 bases, with 11 bases lying between them. This CDR3 region has 14 residues. CDR3 sequence (DNA): TGTGCCAGCAGCCCGAGGACAGCTAATTCACCCCTCCACTTT. Amino acids: CASSPRTANSPLHF.

The CDR3 loop is CAGTGGSLFF. CDR3 nucleotides: TGTGCCGGAACAGGGGGCAGCCTGTTTTTT. The chain carries TRBV21-1 and TRBJ1-4; whether TRBD1, the table's D call, matches the DNA was not checked. TRBV21-1 is a listed pseudogene. The CDR3 consists of 10 residues.

This chain connects TRBV5-6 to TRBJ1-3; TRBD1 agrees at 10 bases. Germline values: CDR1 SGHDT, CDR2 YYEEEE. The CDR3 runs 19 residues. V trimming: 2 bases; J trimming: 0 bases; junction bases outside the gene matches: 11. This CDR3 is CASSFGTGALRSSGNTIYF. The CDR3 nucleotides read TGTGCCAGCAGCTTTGGGACAGGGGCTCTCCGCTCCTCTGGAAACACCATATATTTT.

J is TRBJ1-5 and V is TRBV6-5, with D unresolved. Between the trimmed V and J ends, which lost 6 bases and 0 bases, there was a span of 9 bases. Germline-derived CDR1 and CDR2 are MNHEY and SVGAGI. The CDR3 is 14 amino acids. The CDR3 sequence: CASSHYDSNQPQHF. CDR3 DNA: TGTGCCAGCAGCCACTATGATAGCAATCAGCCCCAGCATTTT.

The chain uses TRBV11-2 and TRBJ1-1, with D perhaps matching TRBD1 (6 bases). The V gene's germline CDR1 is SGHAT and CDR2 FQNNGV. V dropped 5 bases and J dropped 1 base, with 8 bases sitting between them. This CDR3 comprises 13 residues. In DNA, the CDR3 is TGTGCCAGCAGCCCACAGGGGAACACTGAAGCTTTCTTT. Translating it yields CASSPQGNTEAFF.

The chain employs TRBV19 and TRBJ1-4; 9 bases align to TRBD1. The CDR3 consists of 15 residues. Per the germline V gene, CDR1 is LNHDA and CDR2 is SQIVND (reference sequence). Germline trimming cut 5 bases from V and 4 bases from J; bases unmatched to any gene: 5. The CDR3 loop is CASSPRTGDNEKLFF. CDR3 nucleotide sequence: TGTGCCAGTAGTCCCCGGACAGGGGATAATGAAAAACTGTTTTTT.

The chain uses TRBV11-1 and TRBJ2-5; 9 nucleotides line up with TRBD1. Germline V gives CDR1 SGHAT, CDR2 FQDESV (reference sequence). J lost 5 bases, V lost 5 bases, and 6 bases had no gene match. This CDR3 comprises 14 residues. The CDR3 DNA reads as TGTGCCAGCAGCCGGGACAGGGTGGGCGAGACCCAGTACTTC. This sequence encodes CASSRDRVGETQYF.

On this clone: This CDR3 is also generated by other DNA sequences in the sample. The genes are TRBV7-9 and TRBJ1-2; TRBD1 matches at 10 bases. Germline assignment: CDR1 SEHNR and CDR2 FQNEAQ (reference sequence). This CDR3 has 13 amino acids. The V segment lost 6 bases and the J segment 6 bases; nucleotides outside the gene matches: 4. CDR3 loop: CASRPGTGDGYTF. The CDR3 DNA follows: TGTGCCAGCAGACCCGGGACAGGGGATGGCTACACCTTC.

The chain uses TRBV5-8 and TRBJ1-4; D not resolved. The CDR3 is made up of 16 amino acids. Per the germline V gene, CDR1 is SGHTS and CDR2 is YDEGEE. Trimming cost V 4 bases and J 0 bases, with 13 bases left between them. The CDR3 DNA is TGTGCCAGCAGCCCCGGCCGGAGCGCAACTAATGAAAAACTGTTTTTT. Protein product: CASSPGRSATNEKLFF.

The chain couples TRBV12-3 or TRBV12-4 to TRBJ1-1; D gene uncertain. Trimming cost V 3 bases and J 4 bases, with 6 bases left between them. The CDR3 length is 12 residues. CDR3 nucleotides: TGTGCCAGCAGTTTGGCGGGCACTGAAGCTTTCTTT. This translates into CASSLAGTEAFF.

The gene calls are TRBV11-3 and TRBJ2-2, with D perhaps TRBD2 (5 bases). V was pared by 3 bases and J by 5 bases, with 13 bases between. The CDR3 is 15 residues long. Germline CDR1 SGHNT, CDR2 YENEEA. CDR3 coding DNA: TGTGCCAGCAGCTTCCAGGTTGGCGGGACCGGGGAGCTGTTTTTT. It translates to CASSFQVGGTGELFF.

Written as DNA, the CDR3 is TGTGCCAGCAGCCTGGAACAGGGGGCAGGCCAGCCCCAGCATTTT. Its translation is CASSLEQGAGQPQHF. This rearrangement joins TRBV11-2 to TRBJ1-5; 9 bases agree with TRBD1. V gave up 5 bases and J gave up 7 bases; unmatched junction bases: 9. CDR3 size: 15 residues. Germline V gene lookup returns CDR1 SGHAT and CDR2 FQNNGV. The variable domain in full, completed from reference TRBV11-2 and TRBJ1-5, reads EAGVAQSPRYKIIEKRQSVAFWCNPISGHATLYWYQQILGQGPKLLIQFQNNGVVDDSQLPKDRFSAERLKGVDSTLKIQPAKLEDSAVYLCASSLEQGAGQPQHFGDGTRLSIL.

V usage is TRBV5-1 and J usage is TRBJ2-7; 8 nucleotides align to TRBD1. Germline-derived CDR1 and CDR2 are SGHRS and YFSETQ. The CDR3 is 16 amino acids. V lost 1 base to trimming and J lost 0 bases; unmatched junction nucleotides: 6. The CDR3 is CASSLWGTGSSYEQYF. In nucleotides, the CDR3 is TGCGCCAGCAGCTTGTGGGGGACAGGAAGCTCCTACGAGCAGTACTTC.

This clone was observed once. The gene calls are TRBV7-9 and TRBJ2-7; maybe TRBD1 (5 bases). Germline-derived CDR1 and CDR2 are SEHNR and FQNEAQ (reference sequence). The CDR3 is 16 residues long. Trimming removed 1 base from V and 3 bases from J, with 16 bases in between. CDR3 loop: CASSLVEWGSHYEQYF. For the CDR3, the DNA is TGTGCCAGCAGCTTAGTAGAATGGGGCAGCCACTACGAGCAGTACTTC.

V usage is TRBV19 and J usage is TRBJ2-2; no clear D gene. The CDR3 contains 13 residues. The germline V gene has CDR1 LNHDA and CDR2 SQIVND (reference sequence). Trimming shortened V by 1 base and J by 5 bases, and 5 bases separated the two germline ends. The CDR3 DNA follows: TGTGCCAGTAGTATAGGGAGTACCGGGGAGCTGTTTTTT. This codes for CASSIGSTGELFF.

The gene calls are TRBV6-4 and TRBJ2-1, with 11 bases aligning to TRBD2. The length of the CDR3 is 15 residues. V was pared by 10 bases and J by 7 bases, with 12 bases of the junction left unmatched. Germline loops: CDR1 MRHNA, CDR2 SNTAGT. CDR3 nucleotide sequence: TGTGCCACCAGCGCCGGGACTAGCGGTTTTAATGAGCAGTTCTTC. Translating it yields CATSAGTSGFNEQFF.